A selection of T cell receptor delta chains follows, all from one sample in a study of gamma-delta T cells after stem cell transplantation. TCRdb re-called clones from the RT-PCR reads via CATT. Here the sample spans around 4,600 delta-chain clones, under 2% being singletons. The sample consisted of gamma-delta T cells. The receptors were sampled from a human donor. It is not recorded whose cells these are; they may come from a transplant donor. The CDR3 runs from the conserved cysteine through the conserved F or W. Size tells how often a clone was seen (once, few, many) or the class of an expanded clone, and some rows leave it out.

length: 14
size: few
V: TRDV2
CDR3: CACDGLGDRGKLIF

length: 16
size: few
V: TRDV2
CDR3: CACDLLGDTYTDKLIF

length: 16
size: large
V: TRDV2
CDR3: CACDTISGGYAAKLIF

length: 17
size: many
V: TRDV2
CDR3: CACDTVQGGGYTDKLIF

length: 17
size: medium-sized
V: TRDV2
CDR3: CACDTVGDTGYTDKLIF

length: 18
size: NA
V: TRDV2
CDR3: CACDNLSVLGDSTDKLIF

length: 17
size: few
V: TRDV2
CDR3: CACDTLGDTGHTDKLIF

length: 20
size: few
V: TRDV2
CDR3: CACDALLGDKRVQATDKLIF

length: 18
size: few
V: TRDV2
CDR3: CACDTVNVRLGDTDKLIF

length: 18
size: NA
V: TRDV2
CDR3: CACDTVLGDKSETDKLIF

length: 15
size: few
V: TRDV2
CDR3: CACDALLGDRGKLIF

length: 16
size: NA
V: TRDV2
CDR3: CACLLLGDTKNRELIF

length: 20
size: many
V: TRDV2
CDR3: CACDTFTGGTVSWDTRQMFF

length: 20
size: NA
V: TRDV2
CDR3: CACDILGDTRPTWDTRQMFF

length: 20
size: large
V: TRDV2
CDR3: CACDNTGGYLPSWDTRQMFF

length: 19
size: large
V: TRDV2
CDR3: CACDTVAILGDTKPDKLIF

length: 17
size: NA
V: TRDV2
CDR3: CACDGPLGVAYTDKLIF

length: 20
size: few
V: TRDV2
CDR3: CACEQLGDDTLSWDTRRMFF

length: 18
size: medium-sized
V: TRDV2
CDR3: CACDTILGDTLLTAKLIF

length: 17
size: NA
V: TRDV2
CDR3: CACDPAGGYLYTDKLIF

length: 18
size: few
V: TRDV2
CDR3: CACDVLGDPFPYTDKLIF

length: 17
size: NA
V: TRDV2
CDR3: CACDAVAGGYYTDKLIF